This TCR beta chain came from a study of CD8+ T cells in alopecia areata. The CDR3 has 14 residues. Germline CDR1 reads NNHDY; CDR2 reads SYVADS. The table lists this clone with many counts. Gene names and germline match the mouse. The read finishes 4 residues shy of the CDR3 end, and the germline J gene is used to complete it. Cell sorting was performed on pooled cutaneous lymph node cells with CD4, CD8alpha, NKG2D, NKG2ACE and other markers. RNA extraction was followed by reverse transcription into cDNA, which acted as the sequencing template. Measured with immunoSEQ multiplex PCR; TCRdb has only the in-frame clones, and not every one. The repertoire shows around 20,000 clones, none seen only once; the top ten take about 32%.

Sequenced: CD8+ T cells sorted from a lymph node. This sequence was found in a C3H/HeJ mouse with alopecia areata. MHC haplotype of the mouse line: H2-k. This chain connects TRBV13-3 to TRBJ2-1, with D maybe TRBD1 (6 bases). The covered CDR3 bases are TGTGCCAGCAGTGATGCAAGGGGGTTGGCT. The encoded protein is CASSDARGLA. Given in full, the CDR3 is CASSDARGLAEQFF.